The text below deals with one TCR beta chain. The data originate from a study of graft-versus-host responses after intestinal transplantation. Sequencing used immunoSEQ multiplex PCR; TCRdb keeps in-frame clones, though not all of them. The sample holds tens of thousands of clones, over 85% seen once. V lost 8 bases and J lost 4, with 17 bases in between. This CDR3 region has 14 residues. CDR1 and CDR2 from the germline V gene are MDHEN and SYDVKM. This chain joins TRBV28 and TRBJ2-5; the D gene is possibly TRBD1 (6 bases). The sequencing here drew on PBMCs, taken approximately 360 days after intestinal transplant. The clonotype was recovered from a human patient who received an intestinal transplant, so some T cells may come from the graft donor. The CDR3 here is CASHRDTLRETQYF. CDR3 DNA sequence: TGTGCCAGCCACCGGGACACCCTCCGAGAGACCCAGTACTTC.